The following is a T cell receptor beta chain sequence with its context. The antigen is undetermined. The data derive from a study of Graves' ophthalmopathy and Graves' hyperthyroidism. The authors amplified TCR beta CDR3 regions, and they did so from RNA transcripts for repertoire sequencing. After a first-round RT-PCR with HTBI primers, a second-round multiplex PCR was run. TCRdb independently ran MiXCR on the multiplex PCR reads; one entry per CDR3 protein. The sample has 500,000 to 800,000 distinct CDR3 sequences, about two fifths seen once. Other autoimmune disease, uncontrolled infection, pregnancy and lactation led to exclusion. Study outcomes and limitations: Most expanded thyroid clonotypes above 0.001 frequency also appeared in blood. Distinction of ophthalmopathy from stable hyperthyroidism by a 13-signature model reached 85% to 90% sensitivity and more than 65% specificity.

V lost 10 bases to trimming and J lost 5 bases; unmatched junction nucleotides: 10. Germline CDR1 ENHRY, CDR2 SYGVKD. CDR3 length: 13 residues. V and J are TRBV10-3 and TRBJ1-1, with TRBD1 identical over 7 bases. The sequenced sample was peripheral blood. The source is an adult man with Graves' ophthalmopathy. CDR3 amino acids: CASRGARQTEAFF. The CDR3 nucleotides read TGTGCCAGCAGGGGGGCCCGCCAGACTGAAGCTTTCTTT.